This TCR beta chain was sequenced during a study of blood T cell repertoires in COVID-19 (dated by TCRdb to 2020 to 2021). For the study in its entirety: Samples from collaborators originated in the United States, Italy and Spain and spanned both the acute and convalescent phases of COVID-19. The material from the prospective study consisted of cDNA or gDNA derived from T cells, B-cell-depleted T cells, or PBMCs. Deeply sampled blood TCRbeta repertoires from subjects exposed to, actively infected with, or recovered from COVID-19 were included in the dataset. The repertoires were released in a freely available public database meant as a resource for research on the immune response to SARS-CoV-2. Samples were obtained from the ongoing ImmuneRACE study (first 160 participants) and from some 1,200 subjects provided by 6 global collaborators. The sample metadata nearly always contained a de-identified subject ID, COVID-19 status, age in years and sex. HLA class I and class II types, where available, came from metadata supplied by the sample provider rather than from assay-based typing.

This clone was seen a handful of times. No cognate antigen has been identified for it. The sample holds no much larger clone one base away, and base qualities are not on file. Broader findings and caveats from the paper: How much clinical and demographic metadata was included differed by source and by participant, and the metadata was provided uncurated.

Trimming costs V 5 bases and J 9 bases, and their ends lie 10 bases apart. Measured from the cysteine to the phenylalanine, the CDR3 is 12 residues long. The retained sequence is limited to the CDR3, 36 bases, with the frame set at the first base. CDR1 is given as KGHDR and CDR2 as SFDVKD, both from the germline V gene. TCRbeta CDR3 regions were amplified from genomic DNA by means of the immunoSEQ Assay, a bias-controlled multiplex PCR. Turning to the authors' computational methods: Nucleated cell counts per sample were estimated from amplification of reference gene primers within the assay. To quantify the absolute abundance of each unique TCRbeta CDR3 rearrangement, sequence reads were collapsed and filtered. For each sample, productive Simpson clonality was calculated as the square root of Simpson's diversity index over productive rearrangements. TCRdb took this table from immuneACCESS and kept in-frame rearrangements with V and J called. Such tables lack part of the clones; where checked against another copy, unresolved V genes explain under half of the gap, and the rest is unexplained. V and J calls and clone size are given by that table; D and trimming were obtained from the DNA. This sample lists around 80,000 clones; around 83% were detected once. The ten most abundant clones make up around 9.7% of the sample.

Each collaborating institution followed its own protocols to collect whole blood in K2EDTA tubes. For TCRbeta analysis, collaborators shipped samples as frozen whole blood, isolated PBMCs, or DNA extracted from either of those sample types. The chain is made from TRBV24-1 and TRBJ1-5; a tentative D call is TRBD1 (5 bases match). The receptor comes from a human donor in a cohort sampled during active COVID-19. Sequenced material: peripheral blood. CDR3 loop: CATSVGPGPQHF. In nucleotides, the sequence is TGTGCCACCAGTGTGGGGCCGGGGCCCCAGCATTTT.